Here is one TCR beta chain with its context. As yet, its antigen is unknown. The CDR3 is 16 residues long. The V segment lost 5 bases and the J segment 5 bases; nucleotides outside the gene matches: 12. The germline CDR1 and CDR2 sequences are LNHDA and SQIVND (reference sequence). This record belongs to a study of beta chain features in type 1 diabetes. Sequenced material consisted of expressed TCRB transcripts (all of the isolated RNA was reverse transcribed). The protocol was immunoSEQ multiplex PCR, while the TCRdb copy is restricted to in-frame clones and leaves out a portion. The sample has about 53,000 clones, around 60% seen once. Study results and limitations: TCRB CDR3s were moderately but significantly shorter in Type 1 diabetes patients in all four CD4+ subsets.

V usage is TRBV19 and J usage is TRBJ1-1, with 9 bases lining up with TRBD1. The sequence came from a woman aged 25-40 years with type 1 diabetes. The sample was stem cell memory CD4+ T cells from blood. CDR3 bases: TGTGCCAGTAGTCCTATGCCGGGACAGGGTGATACTGAAGCTTTCTTT. Translating it yields CASSPMPGQGDTEAFF.